This T cell receptor beta chain was recovered during a study of neurological immune-mediated disorders. Overall study results and limits: It was the repertoires of 18 of 34 multiple sclerosis patients that phylogenetic grouping placed in one related-CDR3 cluster, which is a possible signature. There were no CDR3 amino acid sequences shared by expanded clones across subjects, a result suggesting private repertoires in all groups.

This clonotype was counted many times. What it binds is unknown. With 10-nucleotide random UMIs included, cDNA was synthesized by 5'RACE. TCRdb itself ran the 5' RACE reads through MiXCR, one entry per CDR3 protein. The sample yields tens of thousands of distinct CDR3 sequences, about 2.5% seen once. Unmatched junction bases numbered 1, after V lost 3 bases and J lost 3 bases. The CDR3 is 14 amino acids. CDR1 SEHNR and CDR2 FQNEAQ come from the germline V gene (reference sequence). Sequences were obtained from PBMCs. The receptor comes from a man aged 45 to 65 with multiple sclerosis. The chain has TRBV7-9 and TRBJ2-5; 10 nucleotides agree with TRBD2. The CDR3 DNA sequence: TGTGCCAGCAGCTTCACTAGCGGGGAAGAGACCCAGTACTTC. Translating gives CASSFTSGEETQYF.